One and the same sample provided the 29 T cell receptor beta chains below, sequenced in a study of blood T cells in healthy people across ages. Then a second PCR, running about 6 to 11 cycles, was carried out with a sample-barcoded 5' primer and a J-beta primer mix. In TCRdb, the 5' RACE reads were re-called with MiXCR into one record per CDR3 protein. The data hold roughly 700,000 distinct CDR3 sequences, with approximately 29% observed a single time. The sample comprised blood. These receptors were collected from a woman aged 80 or over in good health.

Turning to this clonotype: At one end the junction does not follow the germline gene, possibly because of a read error. The gene calls are TRBV27 and TRBJ1-5, with 9 bases lining up with TRBD1. CDR1 and CDR2 from the germline V gene are MNHEY and SMNVEV (reference sequence). The CDR3 extends over 15 amino acids. The CDR3 protein is CASGLRDRAAQPQHF. The CDR3 bases are TGTGCCAGCGGTTTACGGGACAGGGCGGCCCAGCCCCAGCATTTT.

The sample holds a few counts of this clonotype. It may be a read error: a sequence one base away is much more abundant. This chain connects TRBV6-2 or TRBV6-3 to TRBJ2-1, with 9 bases aligning to TRBD2. The CDR3 is made up of 16 amino acids. Germline-derived CDR1 and CDR2 are MNHEY and SVGEGT. The CDR3 is CASSYSLRGGLNERFF. CDR3 DNA sequence: TGTGCCAGCAGTTACTCGTTGCGGGGGGGCCTCAATGAGCGGTTCTTC.

Many counts were recorded for this clonotype. The chain links TRBV7-2 to TRBJ2-1; 8 bases match TRBD2. The germline gives CDR1 SGHTA, CDR2 FQGNSA. The CDR3 sequence is 16 residues long. V was pared by 0 bases and J by 7 bases, with 8 bases of the junction left unmatched. The CDR3 is CASSLAARGAKNEQFF. Here the CDR3 DNA reads TGTGCCAGCAGCTTAGCTGCGCGGGGGGCCAAAAATGAGCAGTTCTTC.

The chain joins TRBV10-3 to TRBJ2-3; TRBD2 matches at 9 bases. Germline V gene data show CDR1 as ENHRY and CDR2 as SYGVKD. The CDR3 totals 14 residues. J gave up 0 bases and V 8 bases, and 3 bases lay outside the gene matches. The CDR3 spells CAIGTSQSTDTQYF. CDR3 in DNA: TGTGCCATCGGGACTAGCCAAAGCACAGATACGCAGTATTTT.

This clonotype was recorded many times. The chain carries TRBV20-1 and TRBJ1-2; 9 bases are shared with TRBD1. The CDR3 consists of 14 residues. From germline, CDR1 is DFQATT and CDR2 SNEGSKA (reference sequence). The trim removed 6 bases at V and 1 base at J, leaving 6 bases unmatched. The CDR3 sequence is CSAAGTGYNYGYTF. DNA of the CDR3: TGCAGTGCCGCTGGGACAGGGTATAACTATGGCTACACCTTC.

Points on this clonotype: This could be a read error, since a much larger clone is one nucleotide away. The rearrangement links TRBV20-1 to TRBJ2-1, with TRBD2 as a possible D gene (5 bases). The CDR3 runs 13 residues. Germline CDR1 DFQATT, CDR2 SNEGSKA (reference sequence). V lost 2 bases and J lost 7, with 12 bases in between. CDR3 protein: CSARTDGENEQFF. Written as DNA, the CDR3 is TGCAGTGCTAGAACTGACGGGGAGAATGAGCAGTTCTTC.

This clonotype was counted between two and nine times. A read error is possible here, since a much larger clone lies one base away. The rearrangement links TRBV2 to TRBJ2-1; possible D gene TRBD1, 6 bases. Per the germline V gene, CDR1 is SNHLY and CDR2 is FYNNEI. The CDR3 has 15 residues. CDR3 sequence (DNA): TGTGCCAGCAGGCCCACAGGGTTCTCCTGCAATGAGCAGTTCTTC. Protein product: CASRPTGFSCNEQFF. The full variable domain, completed using reference TRBV2 and TRBJ2-1, is EPEVTQTPSHQVTQMGQEVILRCVPISNHLYFYWYRQILGQKVEFLVSFYNNEISEKSEIFDDQFSVERPDGSNFTLKIRSTKLEDSAMYFCASRPTGFSCNEQFFGPGTRLTVL.

This clonotype showed up many times. The gene calls are TRBV20-1 and TRBJ2-1; TRBD1 is a possible D gene (7 bases). Between the trimmed V and J ends, which lost 1 base and 1 base, there was a span of 17 bases. Germline lookup yields CDR1 DFQATT and CDR2 SNEGSKA (reference sequence). CDR3 length: 17 residues. CDR3: CSARGSEGALSYNEQFF. Written as DNA, the CDR3 is TGCAGTGCTAGAGGTTCGGAGGGGGCCCTTTCCTACAATGAGCAGTTCTTC.

This clonotype was counted many times. J is TRBJ1-5 and V is TRBV6-6; unclear D gene. Germline CDR1 is MNHNY and CDR2 is SVGAGI (reference sequence). V lost 0 bases and J lost 1, with 7 bases in between. This CDR3 has 15 residues. The CDR3 reads CASSYSSRSNQPQHF. In DNA form, the CDR3 reads TGTGCCAGCAGTTACTCTTCCCGGAGCAATCAGCCCCAGCATTTT.

Note on this clonotype: A much larger clone is a single base away; this may be a read error. The V gene is TRBV5-1, the J gene TRBJ1-2; 8 bases line up with TRBD1. This CDR3 is built from 14 residues. Germline loops: CDR1 SGHRS, CDR2 YFSETQ. After removal of 3 bases from V and 6 bases from J, the junction contained 7 bases not matched to a gene. The CDR3, as DNA: TGCGCCAGCAGCTGGAGCGGGACAGGAGATGGCTACACCTTC. This translates into CASSWSGTGDGYTF.

The sample holds a few counts of this clonotype. This chain joins TRBV20-1 and TRBJ1-1; possibly TRBD1 for D (6 bases). Germline CDR1 reads DFQATT; CDR2 reads SNEGSKA (reference sequence). The V gene lost 0 bases and the J gene lost 4 bases, with 15 bases spanning the gap. The CDR3 has 15 residues. CDR3 nucleotides: TGCAGTGCTAGAGATGGACATGGGGGGGCCACTGAAGCTTTCTTT. It encodes CSARDGHGGATEAFF.

Comment on this clonotype: This could be a read error, since a much larger clone is one nucleotide away. V and J are TRBV15 and TRBJ2-7; D gene unclear. Trimming cost V 0 bases and J 4 bases, with 10 bases left between them. Per germline, CDR1 LNHNV and CDR2 YYDKDF (reference sequence). The CDR3 extends over 14 amino acids. The CDR3 DNA sequence: TGTGCCACCAGCAGAGATATTGGTTGGTACGAGCAGTACTTC. Translating gives CATSRDIGWYEQYF.

This clonotype was recorded many times. In DNA form, the CDR3 reads TGTGCCAGCAGCAAAGAGAGACAGGACCACTATGGCTACACCTTC. Amino acids: CASSKERQDHYGYTF. The chain carries TRBV21-1 and TRBJ1-2; the table calls TRBD1, which could not be checked here. TRBV21-1 is an annotated pseudogene. CDR3 length equals 15 residues.

Details on this clonotype: A much bigger clone sits one base away, suggesting this may be a read error. This chain links TRBV30 with TRBJ2-7; the D gene is possibly TRBD2 (5 bases). Germline V gives CDR1 GTSNPN, CDR2 SVGIG (reference sequence). CDR3 length equals 16 residues. With 2 bases removed from V and 7 bases from J, the gap between germline ends came to 24 bases. The CDR3 DNA reads TGTGCCTGGAGTCGGGTTTCGGGGTACATCGACAATGAGCAGTACTTC. Encoded protein: CAWSRVSGYIDNEQYF.

This clonotype occurred many times. This chain uses TRBV5-5 with TRBJ2-7; D is unclear. The V end was cut by 0 bases, the J end by 0 bases, with 7 bases between. The germline V gene encodes CDR1 SGHKS and CDR2 YYEKEE (reference sequence). The CDR3 has 14 amino acids. The CDR3 is CASSLEGFSYEQYF. DNA for the CDR3: TGTGCCAGCAGCTTGGAAGGGTTCTCCTACGAGCAGTACTTC.

The V and J genes are TRBV7-2 and TRBJ2-1; D may be TRBD2 (6 bases). V was cut by 2 bases and J by 8 bases, with 13 bases left in between. The CDR3 has 14 amino acids. Germline CDR1 is SGHTA and CDR2 is FQGNSA. The CDR3, as DNA: TGTGCCAGCAGCTTACAACTAGCTTCTGATGAGCAGTTCTTC. Translation: CASSLQLASDEQFF.

The CDR3 region is CASSWGLARANTGELFF. The CDR3 nucleotides read TGCGCCAGCAGCTGGGGACTAGCGCGCGCGAACACCGGGGAGCTGTTTTTT. The chain is built from TRBV5-1 and TRBJ2-2; 10 bases are a match to TRBD2. The CDR3 is made up of 17 amino acids. V shed 3 bases and J 0 bases; nucleotides not matched to a gene: 5. Germline-derived CDR1 and CDR2 are SGHRS and YFSETQ.

In its sample, this clonotype was seen many times. J is TRBJ1-5 and V is TRBV12-3 or TRBV12-4, with D hard to call. Trimming pared 10 bases from V and 5 bases from J, leaving 9 bases between. The length of the CDR3 is 11 residues. CDR3 nucleotide sequence: TGTGCCACGAATAAGGATCAGCCCCAGCATTTT. Residues: CATNKDQPQHF.

The chain couples TRBV20-1 to TRBJ2-4; D may be TRBD1 (5 bases). The closer fit of TRBJ2-7 to the DNA end suggests the J call may be wrong. The germline CDR1 and CDR2 sequences are DFQATT and SNEGSKA (reference sequence). The CDR3 is 13 amino acids. CDR3 amino acids: CSAPLGQVYEQYF. The CDR3 DNA sequence: TGCAGTGCCCCATTGGGGCAGGTCTACGAGCAGTACTTC.

This chain connects TRBV28 to TRBJ2-7, with TRBD1 matching 7 bases. V lost 2 bases and J lost 6; bases outside the gene matches: 10. The CDR3 has 15 residues. Germline assignment: CDR1 MDHEN and CDR2 SYDVKM. CDR3 in DNA: TGTGCCAGCAGTTTAATAGAGACAGGGTCGGCCGAGCAGTACTTC. Residues: CASSLIETGSAEQYF. Drawing the rest from reference TRBV28 and TRBJ2-7, the complete variable domain is DVKVTQSSRYLVKRTGEKVFLECVQDMDHENMFWYRQDPGLGLRLIYFSYDVKMKEKGDIPEGYSVSREKKERFSLILESASTNQTSMYLCASSLIETGSAEQYFGPGTRLTVT.

This clonotype was seen ten or more times. The chain is built from TRBV4-3 and TRBJ2-6; D remains ambiguous. Germline-derived CDR1 and CDR2 are LGHNA and YSLEER. The CDR3 has 15 amino acids. Trimming stripped 3 bases from V and 4 bases from J, with 10 bases between. CDR3 DNA sequence: TGCGCCAGCAGCCAGTATCTACCCGGGGCCAACGTCCTGACTTTC. This encodes CASSQYLPGANVLTF.

Concerning this clonotype: At one end the junction does not follow the germline gene, possibly because of a read error. V and J are TRBV15 and TRBJ2-1, with 9 bases identical to TRBD2. This CDR3 has 21 amino acids. The V gene's germline CDR1 is LNHNV and CDR2 YYDKDF (reference sequence). CDR3 in amino acids: CTTSRDRASGALGESYNEQFF. In DNA, the CDR3 is TGTACCACCAGCAGAGATAGGGCTAGCGGGGCTTTGGGGGAATCCTACAATGAGCAGTTCTTC.

This clonotype has only a few counts. Since a much larger clone is just one base distant, this may be a read error. The chain links TRBV4-2 to TRBJ2-5; D not certain. CDR1 is LGHNA and CDR2 is YNFKEQ in the germline V gene. CDR3 length equals 15 residues. The germline V and J ends were trimmed by 0 bases and 11 bases, with 19 bases remaining between them. The CDR3 here is CASSQDKLSNNEQYF. In DNA form, the CDR3 reads TGTGCCAGCAGCCAAGATAAGCTCAGCAACAATGAGCAGTACTTC.

This rearrangement joins TRBV5-1 to TRBJ1-5; D perhaps matches TRBD1 (5 bases). Between the trimmed V and J ends, which lost 1 base and 1 base, there was a span of 9 bases. CDR3 length equals 15 residues. Germline values: CDR1 SGHRS, CDR2 YFSETQ. In DNA, the CDR3 is TGCGCCAGCAGCTTGACAGGTGTCAGCAATCAGCCCCAGCATTTT. Amino acids: CASSLTGVSNQPQHF.

The chain is built from TRBV25-1 and TRBJ1-2; D is perhaps TRBD1 (5 bases). CDR3 length equals 12 residues. Germline V gene data show CDR1 as MGHDK and CDR2 as SYGVNS. V was cut by 9 bases and J by 4 bases, with 12 bases left in between. CDR3 protein: CASSGASYGYTF. CDR3 DNA: TGTGCCAGTTCCGGGGCCAGCTATGGCTACACCTTC.

Comments on this clonotype: A much larger clone lies one base from this, so it may be a read error. The rearrangement joins TRBV27 to TRBJ2-1, with D perhaps assigned TRBD1 or TRBD2 (5 bases each). The J call is uncertain, as TRBJ2-7 better fits the DNA end. This CDR3 contains 14 residues. CDR1 and CDR2 (germline): MNHEY, SMNVEV (reference sequence). CDR3 in DNA: TGTGCCAGCAGTTGGGGGACCTCCTACAATGAGCAGTACTTC. It is translated as CASSWGTSYNEQYF.

V usage is TRBV20-1 and J usage is TRBJ2-3, with no clear D. The CDR3 is made up of 15 amino acids. Trimming cost V 0 bases and J 2 bases, with 12 bases left between them. Looked up from germline, CDR1 is DFQATT and CDR2 is SNEGSKA (reference sequence). The CDR3 DNA sequence: TGCAGTGCTAGAGAAATCGAGAATCCCACAGATACGCAGTATTTT. It encodes CSAREIENPTDTQYF.

The chain employs TRBV6-1 and TRBJ2-5; D may match TRBD1 or TRBD2 (6 bases each). From germline, CDR1 is MNHNS and CDR2 SASEGT. The CDR3 is 17 amino acids. V shed 6 bases and J shed 13 bases, with 33 bases lying between them. This CDR3 reads CASSRGGGLTGSYEWYF. Written as DNA, the CDR3 is TGTGCCAGCAGCCGTGGTGGGGGGCTCACAGGCTCCTACGAGTGGTACTTC.

The V gene is TRBV5-6, the J gene TRBJ1-6, with 9 bases aligning to TRBD1. The V gene end was trimmed by 0 bases and the J gene end by 9 bases; junction bases not matched to a gene: 7. CDR1 is SGHDT, CDR2 YYEEEE, per germline. This CDR3 has 16 amino acids. CDR3 DNA sequence: TGTGCCAGCAGCTTGGACGCCGGGACAGGGAGTTCACCCCTCCACTTT. This sequence encodes CASSLDAGTGSSPLHF.